This T cell receptor beta chain is drawn from a study of PD-1 blockade in classical Hodgkin lymphoma. This clone showed up just once. The patients all showed relapse after autologous stem cell transplantation, while their brentuximab vedotin exposure varied. TCRdb's copy holds only in-frame clones and misses some; the assay was immunoSEQ multiplex PCR. The table lists fewer than 25,000 clones, approximately 80% of them singletons. V was shortened by 0 bases and J by 0 bases, with 9 bases between the two germline ends. This CDR3 spans 16 amino acids. From germline, CDR1 is LGHNA and CDR2 YNFKEQ. The TCR comes from a human donor with classical Hodgkin lymphoma. The chain combines TRBV4-2 with TRBJ1-5; D remains unclear. The source material was peripheral blood mononuclear cells (PBMCs), sampled at baseline. The DNA for the CDR3 is TGTGCCAGCAGCCAAGATCAGCTGACTAGCAATCAGCCCCAGCATTTT. Amino acids: CASSQDQLTSNQPQHF.